The clone carrying this T cell receptor (beta chain) was detected many times. Its cognate antigen is unknown. This record comes from a study of Graves' ophthalmopathy and Graves' hyperthyroidism. General study results and limits: As the model predicted ophthalmopathy progression, it achieved a sensitivity of less than 71% and a specificity of about 72%.

PBMCs were isolated from an approximately 10 ml sample of fresh peripheral blood. V shed 2 bases and J 3 bases; nucleotides not matched to a gene: 7. This CDR3 is 15 amino acids long. The germline V gene encodes CDR1 GTSNPN and CDR2 SVGIG (reference sequence). Amplified TCR beta CDR3 regions were obtained using RNA transcripts as template. First-round RT-PCR employed HTBI primers, with a second-round multiplex PCR after it. TCRdb passed the multiplex PCR reads through MiXCR, listing each CDR3 protein once. The sample shows nearly 400,000 distinct CDR3 sequences, about 17% of them seen only once. The sequence came from a woman aged 18-29 years with Graves' ophthalmopathy. The J gene is TRBJ1-5, the V gene TRBV30, with 7 bases fitting TRBD1. Sequenced sample: peripheral blood. The CDR3: CAWSSGRGDNQPQHF. The CDR3, as DNA: TGTGCCTGGAGTTCCGGCAGGGGGGACAATCAGCCCCAGCATTTT.